This passage covers 18 T cell receptor beta chains from one sample sequenced in a study of breast tumors, draining lymph nodes, adjacent tissues (dated by TCRdb to about 2016). Lymph node samples came from the axillary draining lymph nodes of breast cancer patients. Libraries came from multiplex PCR. TCRdb lists the instrument as Illumina HiSeq 2000. TCRdb reprocessing: public reads trimmed at Q25 with fastp, clones called with MiXCR, in-frame beta chains kept. Every entry covers one CDR3 protein and lists the most common genes and DNA from its rows. In this sample the table shows 200,000 to 250,000 distinct CDR3 sequences, 34% of which occur a single time. The ten largest make up roughly 3.5% of the sample. Sample: axillary lymph node tissue. The receptor set was obtained from a female donor with breast cancer. Some clones in this sample may be carry-over from other donors' samples.

This sequence joins TRBV27 and TRBJ2-1, with 8 bases lining up with TRBD1. The CDR3 is 15 amino acids. V trimming: 7 bases; J trimming: 8 bases; junction bases outside the gene matches: 13. The germline V gene encodes CDR1 MNHEY and CDR2 SMNVEV (reference sequence). The CDR3 spells CASKYPGQAAYEQFF. The CDR3 region has the DNA TGTGCCAGCAAGTATCCGGGACAGGCGGCTTATGAGCAGTTCTTC.

This clonotype appeared once. CDR3 DNA: TGTGCCAGCAGCTTAGCGGAGGGGCTCGAGGGCTACACCTTC. Residues: CASSLAEGLEGYTF. The chain carries TRBV7-9 and TRBJ1-2, with TRBD1 as a possible D gene (5 bases). The germline V gene has CDR1 SEHNR and CDR2 FQNEAQ (reference sequence). With 0 bases removed from V and 8 bases from J, the gap between germline ends came to 13 bases. The length of the CDR3 is 14 residues.

The chain has TRBV6-4 and TRBJ1-2; perhaps TRBD1 as D (6 bases). The CDR3 is 16 amino acids. CDR1 is MRHNA and CDR2 is SNTAGT in the germline V gene. Trimming cost V 5 bases and J 8 bases, with 24 bases left between them. In DNA form, the CDR3 reads TGTGCCAGCAGTCCGGACAGCCTGTCCCGCCGCCGCGGCTACACCTTC. It encodes CASSPDSLSRRRGYTF.

A note on this clonotype: A much more abundant neighbour one base away suggests this may be a read error. This chain uses TRBV4-1 with TRBJ1-4; D is unresolved. This CDR3 comprises 15 residues. Per the germline V gene, CDR1 is MGHRA and CDR2 is YSYEKL. The chain's CDR3 is CASSQDRSTDEKLFF. The CDR3, as DNA: TGCGCCAGCAGCCAAGACAGATCAACTGATGAAAAACTGTTTTTT.

The chain couples TRBV12-3 or TRBV12-4 to TRBJ2-5, with D unresolved. The CDR3 length is 14 residues. Trimming removed 3 bases from V and 4 bases from J, with 12 bases in between. The CDR3, as DNA: TGTGCCAGCAGTTTCGCGGCGAGCAGAGAGACCCAGTACTTC. Translating it yields CASSFAASRETQYF.

The chain carries TRBV28 and TRBJ1-6; possible D gene TRBD1, 6 bases. Germline V CDR1 and CDR2: MDHEN, SYDVKM. V lost 7 bases and J 9 bases, leaving 19 bases between the germline ends. The length of the CDR3 is 15 residues. The DNA for the CDR3 is TGTGCCAGCACCACAGAGGGGGAATTCGCTTCACCCCTCCACTTT. Residues: CASTTEGEFASPLHF.

This clonotype was found many times. J is TRBJ2-5 and V is TRBV9; tentatively, D is TRBD2 (7 bases). Trimming removed 4 bases from V and 5 bases from J, with 15 bases in between. In germline, CDR1 is SGDLS, CDR2 YYNGEE. The CDR3 is 14 amino acids. The CDR3 nucleotides read TGTGCCAGCAGCCTGGGGGGGGCTTGGGAGACCCAGTACTTC. Its protein is CASSLGGAWETQYF. The full variable domain, completed using reference TRBV9 and TRBJ2-5, is DSGVTQTPKHLITATGQRVTLRCSPRSGDLSVYWYQQSLDQGLQFLIQYYNGEERAKGNILERFSAQQFPDLHSELNLSSLELGDSALYFCASSLGGAWETQYFGPGTRLLVL.

This clonotype was recorded at least ten times. V gene TRBV20-1 combines with J gene TRBJ2-3; TRBD2 aligns across 10 bases. From germline, CDR1 is DFQATT and CDR2 SNEGSKA (reference sequence). The CDR3 is 15 residues long. The V gene end was trimmed by 0 bases and the J gene end by 1 base; junction bases not matched to a gene: 1. In DNA, the CDR3 is TGCAGTGCTAGAGATGGACTAGCGGGCACAGATACGCAGTATTTT. This encodes CSARDGLAGTDTQYF.

CDR3 in amino acids: CASSPLAPGVKNEQFF. CDR3 nucleotide sequence: TGTGCCAGCTCACCACTAGCCCCGGGAGTGAAGAATGAGCAGTTCTTC. This chain connects TRBV18 to TRBJ2-1, with a possible D match to TRBD2 (6 bases). Germline V CDR1 and CDR2: KGHSH, LQKENI. This CDR3 spans 16 amino acids. Trimming took off 1 base at V and 7 bases at J, with 17 bases between the two ends.

V gene TRBV29-1 combines with J gene TRBJ2-3, with D perhaps matching TRBD1 (6 bases). The CDR3 consists of 13 residues. The germline V gene encodes CDR1 SQVTM and CDR2 ANQGSEA. The V end was cut by 5 bases, the J end by 0 bases, with 9 bases between. CDR3 in DNA: TGCAGCGTTAAAGGGGGAAGCACAGATACGCAGTATTTT. The encoded protein is CSVKGGSTDTQYF.

For this clonotype: A read error may be the cause here, since a much bigger clone is one base away. The V call is TRBV20-1, the J call TRBJ1-5; 9 bases fit TRBD1. The V gene's germline CDR1 is DFQATT and CDR2 SNEGSKA (reference sequence). The ends lost 1 base at V and 6 bases at J; junction bases unmatched: 7. CDR3 length: 15 residues. This chain's CDR3 is CSARVTGQGTQPQHF. The CDR3 DNA reads as TGCAGTGCTAGAGTAACGGGACAGGGCACTCAGCCCCAGCATTTT.

This clonotype was recorded many times. The J gene is TRBJ1-4, the V gene TRBV5-6; no definite D call. Trimming removed 4 bases at V and 7 bases at J, with 20 bases between. In germline, CDR1 is SGHDT, CDR2 YYEEEE. The CDR3 runs to 16 residues. The CDR3: CASSTPRGLSGEKLFF. In DNA, the CDR3 is TGTGCCAGCAGCACCCCACGTGGGTTGAGTGGTGAAAAACTGTTTTTT.

J is TRBJ2-7 and V is TRBV2, with 11 bases that match TRBD1. Germline CDR1 and CDR2: SNHLY and FYNNEI. With 9 bases clipped from V and 3 bases from J, the junction kept 7 bases outside the gene matches. This CDR3 contains 14 residues. This CDR3 reads CARSVGTGGYEQYF. The CDR3 DNA is TGTGCCAGGTCTGTGGGGACAGGGGGCTACGAGCAGTACTTC.

V and J are TRBV20-1 and TRBJ2-2; weak D call: TRBD2 (6 bases). The germline V gene has CDR1 DFQATT and CDR2 SNEGSKA (reference sequence). The CDR3 sequence is 11 residues long. The CDR3 here is CSVGGSRELFF. In nucleotides, the CDR3 is TGCAGCGTTGGAGGGAGCAGGGAGCTGTTTTTT.

This clonotype was seen at least ten times. The chain combines TRBV19 with TRBJ1-6; 9 bases line up with TRBD1. J lost 9 bases, V lost 4 bases, and 10 bases had no gene match. CDR3 length: 16 residues. The germline CDR1 and CDR2 sequences are LNHDA and SQIVND (reference sequence). The CDR3 loop reads CASSTLPGQGASPLHF. The CDR3 DNA sequence: TGTGCCAGTAGTACACTACCGGGACAGGGCGCTTCACCCCTCCACTTT.

This clonotype was seen repeatedly, ten times or more. The chain recombines TRBV9 with TRBJ2-2; no clear D. The germline gives CDR1 SGDLS, CDR2 YYNGEE. The CDR3 length is 12 residues. V lost 0 bases, J lost 5 bases, and 2 bases lay in between. CDR3 loop: CASSVVTGELFF. In DNA, the CDR3 is TGTGCCAGCAGCGTAGTGACCGGGGAGCTGTTTTTT.

The rearrangement joins TRBV9 to TRBJ2-7; a possible D gene is TRBD1 (5 bases). The CDR3 contains 15 residues. CDR1 SGDLS and CDR2 YYNGEE come from the germline V gene. Trimming took 0 bases from V and 5 from J, leaving 15 bases between them. The CDR3 loop is CASSVGAGLPDEQYF. CDR3 bases: TGTGCCAGCAGCGTAGGAGCAGGGCTGCCGGACGAGCAGTACTTC.

Ten or more counts support this clonotype. CDR3 residues: CAIRSTTGGRDYGYTF. Here the CDR3 DNA reads TGTGCCATCAGGAGCACGACAGGGGGCAGAGACTATGGCTACACCTTC. This rearrangement joins TRBV10-3 to TRBJ1-2; TRBD1 matches 10 bases. Per germline, CDR1 ENHRY and CDR2 SYGVKD. CDR3 size: 16 residues. V was pared by 6 bases and J by 3 bases, with 10 bases of the junction left unmatched.